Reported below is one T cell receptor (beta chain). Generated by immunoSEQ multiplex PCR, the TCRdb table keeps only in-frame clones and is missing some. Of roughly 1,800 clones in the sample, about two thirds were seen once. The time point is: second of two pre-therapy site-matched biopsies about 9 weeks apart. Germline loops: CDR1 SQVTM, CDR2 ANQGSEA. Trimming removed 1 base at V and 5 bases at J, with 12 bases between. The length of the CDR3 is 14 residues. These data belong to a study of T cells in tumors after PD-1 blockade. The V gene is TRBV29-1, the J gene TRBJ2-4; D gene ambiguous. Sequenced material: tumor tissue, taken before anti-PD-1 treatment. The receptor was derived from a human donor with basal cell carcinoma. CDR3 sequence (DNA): TGCAGCGTTGAAGCTGGTCCACGACAAAACATTCAGTACTTC. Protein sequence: CSVEAGPRQNIQYF.